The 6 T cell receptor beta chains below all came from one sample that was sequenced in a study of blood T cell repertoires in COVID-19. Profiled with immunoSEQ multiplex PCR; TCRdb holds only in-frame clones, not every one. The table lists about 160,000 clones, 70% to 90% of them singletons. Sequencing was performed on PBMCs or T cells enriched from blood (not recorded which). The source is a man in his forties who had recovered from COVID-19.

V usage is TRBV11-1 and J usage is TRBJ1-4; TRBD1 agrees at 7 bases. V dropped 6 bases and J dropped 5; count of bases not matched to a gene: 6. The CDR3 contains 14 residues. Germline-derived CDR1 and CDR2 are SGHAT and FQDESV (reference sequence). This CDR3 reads CASSQGERNEKLFF. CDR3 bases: TGTGCCAGCAGTCAGGGGGAGAGAAATGAAAAACTGTTTTTT.

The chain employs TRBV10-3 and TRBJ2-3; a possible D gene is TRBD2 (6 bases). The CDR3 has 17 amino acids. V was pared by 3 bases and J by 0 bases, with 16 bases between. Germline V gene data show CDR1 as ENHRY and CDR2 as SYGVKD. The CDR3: CAISDGRQRASTDTQYF. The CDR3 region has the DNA TGTGCCATCAGTGATGGGCGGCAGCGGGCTAGCACAGATACGCAGTATTTT.

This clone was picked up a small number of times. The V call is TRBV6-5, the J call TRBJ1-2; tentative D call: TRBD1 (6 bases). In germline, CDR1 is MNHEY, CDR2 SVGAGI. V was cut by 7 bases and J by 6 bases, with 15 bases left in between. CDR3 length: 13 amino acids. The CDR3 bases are TGTGCCAGCACAGGACGATACAGGGATGGCTACACCTTC. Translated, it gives CASTGRYRDGYTF.

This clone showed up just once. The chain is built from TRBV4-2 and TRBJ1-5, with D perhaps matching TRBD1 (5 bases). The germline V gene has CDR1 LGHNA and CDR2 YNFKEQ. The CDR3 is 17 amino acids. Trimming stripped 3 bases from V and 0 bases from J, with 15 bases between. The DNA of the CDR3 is TGTGCCAGCAGCCACCATTCGGGAGGGGTTAGCAATCAGCCCCAGCATTTT. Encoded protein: CASSHHSGGVSNQPQHF.

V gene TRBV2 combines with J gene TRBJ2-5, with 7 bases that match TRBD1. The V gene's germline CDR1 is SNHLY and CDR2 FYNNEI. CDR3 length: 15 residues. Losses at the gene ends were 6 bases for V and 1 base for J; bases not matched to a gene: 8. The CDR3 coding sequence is TGTGCCAGCAGCAACGGACAGGTCTCCCAAGAGACCCAGTACTTC. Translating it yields CASSNGQVSQETQYF.

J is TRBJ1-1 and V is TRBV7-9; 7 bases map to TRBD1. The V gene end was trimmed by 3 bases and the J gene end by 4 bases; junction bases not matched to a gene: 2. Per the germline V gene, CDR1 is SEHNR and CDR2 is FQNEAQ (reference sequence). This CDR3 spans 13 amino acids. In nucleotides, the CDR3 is TGTGCCAGCAGCTTGCGACAGGGCACTGAAGCTTTCTTT. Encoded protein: CASSLRQGTEAFF. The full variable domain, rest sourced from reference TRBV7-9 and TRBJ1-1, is DTGVSQNPRHKITKRGQNVTFRCDPISEHNRLYWYRQTLGQGPEFLTYFQNEAQLEKSRLLSDRFSAERPKGSFSTLEIQRTEQGDSAMYLCASSLRQGTEAFFGQGTRLTVV.